The clone carrying this T cell receptor beta chain has ten or more counts. The antigen remains unidentified. This specimen belongs to a study of T cells in Graves' hyperthyroidism and ophthalmopathy. Study observations and caveats: A model using 13 V-J features told ophthalmopathy apart from stable hyperthyroidism.

Individuals with ophthalmopathy presented a Clinical Activity Score of at least 3, a NOSPECS grade of at least 4 and a duration under 3 months. Authors of the study amplified TCR beta CDR3 regions from RNA transcripts. A first-round RT-PCR of the TCR CDR3 used the HTBI primer set. One entry per CDR3 protein results from TCRdb running MiXCR on the multiplex PCR reads. Of about 600,000 distinct CDR3 sequences in the sample, 11% to 15% were seen once. The junction had 14 bases not matched to a gene; V was cut back by 6 bases and J by 0 bases. The CDR3 consists of 19 residues. The germline V gene encodes CDR1 SNHLY and CDR2 FYNNEI.

The sample was blood. The receptor was isolated from a woman aged 18 to 35 with Graves' ophthalmopathy. The chain has TRBV2 and TRBJ1-6; 7 bases are a match to TRBD1. CDR3 nucleotide sequence: TGTGCCAGCAGCGCGGGACAGTCCCAAGGAGGCTCCTATAATTCACCCCTCCACTTT. Amino acid sequence: CASSAGQSQGGSYNSPLHF.